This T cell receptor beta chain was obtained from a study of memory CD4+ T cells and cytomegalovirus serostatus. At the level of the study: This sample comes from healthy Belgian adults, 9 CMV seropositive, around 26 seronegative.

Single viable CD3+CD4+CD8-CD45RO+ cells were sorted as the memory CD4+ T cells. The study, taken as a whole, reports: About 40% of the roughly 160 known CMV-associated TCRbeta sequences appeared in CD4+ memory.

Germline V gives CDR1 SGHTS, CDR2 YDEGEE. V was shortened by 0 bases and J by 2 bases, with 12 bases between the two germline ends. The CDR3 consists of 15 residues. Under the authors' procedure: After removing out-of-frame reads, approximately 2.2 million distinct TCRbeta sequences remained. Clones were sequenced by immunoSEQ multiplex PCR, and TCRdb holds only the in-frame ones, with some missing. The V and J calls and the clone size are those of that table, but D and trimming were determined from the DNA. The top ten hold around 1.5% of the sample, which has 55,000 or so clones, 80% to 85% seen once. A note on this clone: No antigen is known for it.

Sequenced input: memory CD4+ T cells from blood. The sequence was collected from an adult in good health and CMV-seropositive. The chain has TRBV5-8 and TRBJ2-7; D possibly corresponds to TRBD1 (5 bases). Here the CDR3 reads CASSLGQGFTYEQYF. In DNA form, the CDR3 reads TGTGCCAGCAGCTTGGGGCAGGGCTTTACCTACGAGCAGTACTTC.